There are a few counts of the clone carrying this T cell receptor (beta chain). The source of the sample is a study of sequential checkpoint blockade in melanoma. Across the whole study: TCRbeta immunosequencing was performed on DNA from 91 pretreatment melanoma tumor samples.

The CDR3 loop spans 15 amino acids. Germline values: CDR1 MDHEN, CDR2 SYDVKM. Trimming took off 6 bases at V and 5 bases at J, with 16 bases between the two ends. TCRdb's table, derived via immunoSEQ multiplex PCR, lists solely in-frame clones and lacks some. The table lists approximately 20,000 clones, around 30% of them singletons. Treatment defined: randomized to nivolumab then ipilimumab (arm A) or the reverse (arm B). The sample in question was tumor tissue (inferred from file names), obtained from a patient given nivolumab and ipilimumab in sequence. The sequence was collected from a human donor with melanoma. The chain employs TRBV28 and TRBJ2-2; D might be TRBD2 (5 bases). CDR3 amino acids: CASSDEGRLTGELFF. Written as DNA, the CDR3 is TGTGCCAGCAGCGATGAGGGCAGGTTGACCGGGGAGCTGTTTTTT.